Detailed here is one T cell receptor beta chain. Its target is unknown. Other DNA sequences of this sample code for an identical CDR3. The sample is drawn from a study of shared clonotypes between healthy human individuals. Study outcomes and limitations: Depth of sequencing was expected to influence donor clonotype sharing.

Adult Caucasians living in Nashville, Tennessee made up all of the donors. Data came from immunoSEQ multiplex PCR; TCRdb stores just in-frame clones and leaves some out. The sample includes approximately 2,000,000 clones, approximately 90% of them seen just once. Trimming stripped 1 base from V and 1 base from J, with 11 bases between. This CDR3 region has 15 residues. In germline, CDR1 is SGHTA, CDR2 FQGNSA. This clonotype was sampled from a man aged 18 to 30 in good health. Some clones in this sample may be carry-over from other donors' samples. Source material: naive CD4+ T cells from PBMCs. Subset reported: CD45RA+ positively selected. The chain recombines TRBV7-2 with TRBJ2-7; TRBD1 might be the D (6 bases). The CDR3 coding sequence is TGTGCCAGCAGCTTAGTCGGCAGGGGATCCTACGAGCAGTACTTC. As protein: CASSLVGRGSYEQYF. Based on the CDR3 plus reference TRBV7-2 and TRBJ2-7, the full variable domain is GAGVSQSPSNKVTEKGKDVELRCDPISGHTALYWYRQSLGQGLEFLIYFQGNSAPDKSGLPSDRFSAERTGGSVSTLTIQRTQQEDSAVYLCASSLVGRGSYEQYFGPGTRLTVT.